This T cell receptor (beta chain) was captured by sequencing in a study of blood T cell repertoires in COVID-19 (dated by TCRdb to 2020 to 2022). In terms of the full investigation: Samples covering the acute and convalescent phases of COVID-19 were provided by collaborators in the United States, Italy and Spain. The prospective study material was composed of cDNA or gDNA derived from T cells, B-cell-depleted T cells, or PBMCs. Deeply sampled blood TCRbeta repertoires from subjects exposed to, actively infected with, or recovered from COVID-19 were included in the dataset. The repertoires were released in a freely available public database intended as a resource for research on the immune response to SARS-CoV-2. Samples were obtained from the ongoing ImmuneRACE study (first 160 participants) and from roughly 1,300 subjects provided by 6 global collaborators. Sample metadata almost always included a de-identified subject ID, COVID-19 status, age in years and sex. Where available, HLA class I and class II types were obtained from metadata supplied by the sample provider rather than from assay-based typing.

Study-wide conclusions, independent of this receptor: The amount of clinical and demographic metadata varied by source and participant and was provided uncurated.

TCRbeta CDR3 regions were amplified from genomic DNA by means of the immunoSEQ Assay, a bias-controlled multiplex PCR. On the study's bioinformatics: The number of nucleated cells in each sample was estimated by amplification of reference gene primers within the assay. To quantify the absolute abundance of each unique TCRbeta CDR3 rearrangement, sequence reads were collapsed and filtered. For each sample, productive Simpson clonality was calculated as the square root of Simpson's diversity index across productive rearrangements. Not all clones reach the TCRdb copy of this immuneACCESS table, which keeps in-frame sequences only. Checked studies attribute under half of the gap to unresolved V genes and leave the rest unexplained. V and J calls and clone size are given by that table; D and trimming were obtained from the DNA. The sample contains over 150,000 clones, approximately 87% of them found a single time. The ten largest clones take up about 9.3% of the sample.

Remarks on this clone: This clone's antigen is unknown. Base-call qualities are not available, and no considerably larger clone is one nucleotide away.

In Seattle, one collaborating source enrolled patients while the infection was active and tracked those patients longitudinally over the course of disease. The collaborating institutions used their own protocols to collect whole blood in K2EDTA tubes. For TCRbeta analysis, collaborators shipped samples in one of three forms: frozen whole blood, isolated PBMCs, or DNA extracted from either of those sample types. Trimming at the junction amounts to 10 bases on V and 10 bases on J, and the germline ends lie 16 bases apart. The germline V gene specifies MDHEN as CDR1 and SYDVKM as CDR2. Measured from the cysteine to the phenylalanine, the CDR3 is 12 residues long. The CDR3 DNA has 36 bases and is translated from base 1.

This TCR was recovered from a woman aged 70-85 years with COVID-19, enrolled during active disease. The chain links TRBV28 with TRBJ1-4; the D gene assignment is ambiguous. The sample comprised peripheral blood. The bases are TGTGCCACAGGCTTCGTGGGAGGAAAACTGTTTTTT. Translation gives CATGFVGGKLFF.